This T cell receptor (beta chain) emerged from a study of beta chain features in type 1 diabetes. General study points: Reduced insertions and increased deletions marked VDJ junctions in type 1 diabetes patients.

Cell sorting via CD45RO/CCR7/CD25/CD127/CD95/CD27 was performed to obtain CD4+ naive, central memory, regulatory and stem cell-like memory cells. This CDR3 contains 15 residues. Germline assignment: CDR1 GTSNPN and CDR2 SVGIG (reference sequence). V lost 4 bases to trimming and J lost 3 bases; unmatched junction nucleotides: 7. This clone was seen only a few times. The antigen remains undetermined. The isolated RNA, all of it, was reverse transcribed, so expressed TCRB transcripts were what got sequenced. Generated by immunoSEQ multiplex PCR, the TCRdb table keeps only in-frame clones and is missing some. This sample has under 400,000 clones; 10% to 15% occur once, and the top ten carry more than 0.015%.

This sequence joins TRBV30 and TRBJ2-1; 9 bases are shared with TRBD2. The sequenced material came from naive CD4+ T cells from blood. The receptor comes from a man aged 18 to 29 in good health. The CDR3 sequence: CAWTMAAGGYNEQFF. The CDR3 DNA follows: TGTGCCTGGACCATGGCAGCGGGGGGCTACAATGAGCAGTTCTTC.